This entry is about one T cell receptor beta chain. This entry comes from a study of cytomegalovirus exposure and HLA in healthy donors. Researchers ran the PCR with 60 Vbeta and 13 Jbeta primers. Some clones are missing from TCRdb's copy, which holds only in-frame ones; the method was immunoSEQ multiplex PCR. The table records more than 110,000 clones, roughly four fifths of them present only once. Sequenced input: PBMCs. The receptor comes from a woman aged 45-65 years in good health and CMV-seropositive.

CDR3 sequence (DNA): TGTGCCAGCAGCTTTCCGGGACTGGCGAACACTGAAGCTTTCTTT. As protein: CASSFPGLANTEAFF. This chain uses TRBV7-2 with TRBJ1-1; maybe TRBD1 (5 bases). Trimming removed 3 bases at V and 1 base at J, with 12 bases between. Germline-derived CDR1 and CDR2 are SGHTA and FQGNSA. This CDR3 region has 15 residues.